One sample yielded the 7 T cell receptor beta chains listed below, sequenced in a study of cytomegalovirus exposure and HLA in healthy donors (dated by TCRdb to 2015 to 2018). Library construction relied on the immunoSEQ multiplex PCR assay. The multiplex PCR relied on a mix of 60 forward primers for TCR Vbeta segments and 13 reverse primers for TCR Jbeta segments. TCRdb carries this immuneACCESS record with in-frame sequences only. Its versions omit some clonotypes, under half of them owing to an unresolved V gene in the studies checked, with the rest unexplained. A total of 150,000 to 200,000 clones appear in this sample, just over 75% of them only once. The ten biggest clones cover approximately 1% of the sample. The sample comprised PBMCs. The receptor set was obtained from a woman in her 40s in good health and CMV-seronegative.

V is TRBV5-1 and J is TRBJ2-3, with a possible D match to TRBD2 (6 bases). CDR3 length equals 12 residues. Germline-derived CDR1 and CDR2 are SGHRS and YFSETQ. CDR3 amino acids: CASGLHTDTQYF. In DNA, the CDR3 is TGCGCTTCGGGACTCCACACAGATACGCAGTATTTT.

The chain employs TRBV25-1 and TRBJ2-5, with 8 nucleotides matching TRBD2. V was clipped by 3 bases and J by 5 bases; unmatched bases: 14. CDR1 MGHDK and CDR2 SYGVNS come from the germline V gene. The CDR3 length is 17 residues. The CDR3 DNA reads TGTGCCAGCAGTGAGCCCGGGACTAGACCTTACGGGGAGACCCAGTACTTC. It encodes CASSEPGTRPYGETQYF.

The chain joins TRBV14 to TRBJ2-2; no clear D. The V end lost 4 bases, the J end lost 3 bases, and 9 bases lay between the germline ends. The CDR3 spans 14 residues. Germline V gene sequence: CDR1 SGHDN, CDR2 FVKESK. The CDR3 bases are TGTGCCAGCAGCCCTCAGATCCACACCGGGGAGCTGTTTTTT. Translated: CASSPQIHTGELFF.

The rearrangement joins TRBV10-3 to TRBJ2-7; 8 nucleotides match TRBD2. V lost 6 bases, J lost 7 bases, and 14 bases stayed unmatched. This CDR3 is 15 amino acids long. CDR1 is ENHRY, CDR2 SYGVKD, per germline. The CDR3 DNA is TGTGCCATCAGCCCGGGAGGGGGGAGTGGGTATGAGCAGTACTTC. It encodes CAISPGGGSGYEQYF.

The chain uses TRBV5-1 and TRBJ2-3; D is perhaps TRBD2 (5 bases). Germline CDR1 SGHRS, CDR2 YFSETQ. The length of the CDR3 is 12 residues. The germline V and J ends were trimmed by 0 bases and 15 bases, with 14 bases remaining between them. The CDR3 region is CASSLAQDSPYF. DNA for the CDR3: TGCGCCAGCAGCTTGGCCCAGGACTCTCCTTATTTT.

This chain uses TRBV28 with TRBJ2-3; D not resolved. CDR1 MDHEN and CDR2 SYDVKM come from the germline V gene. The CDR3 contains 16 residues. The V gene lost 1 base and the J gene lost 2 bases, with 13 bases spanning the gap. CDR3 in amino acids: CASSLLSFPNTDTQYF. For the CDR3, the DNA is TGTGCCAGCAGTTTATTGAGCTTTCCAAACACAGATACGCAGTATTTT.

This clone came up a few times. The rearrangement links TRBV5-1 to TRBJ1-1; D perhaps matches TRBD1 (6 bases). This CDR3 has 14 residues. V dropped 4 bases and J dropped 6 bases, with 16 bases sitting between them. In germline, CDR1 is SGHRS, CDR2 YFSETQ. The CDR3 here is CASSEQGVGPEAFF. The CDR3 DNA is TGCGCCAGCAGCGAACAGGGAGTGGGGCCTGAAGCTTTCTTT.